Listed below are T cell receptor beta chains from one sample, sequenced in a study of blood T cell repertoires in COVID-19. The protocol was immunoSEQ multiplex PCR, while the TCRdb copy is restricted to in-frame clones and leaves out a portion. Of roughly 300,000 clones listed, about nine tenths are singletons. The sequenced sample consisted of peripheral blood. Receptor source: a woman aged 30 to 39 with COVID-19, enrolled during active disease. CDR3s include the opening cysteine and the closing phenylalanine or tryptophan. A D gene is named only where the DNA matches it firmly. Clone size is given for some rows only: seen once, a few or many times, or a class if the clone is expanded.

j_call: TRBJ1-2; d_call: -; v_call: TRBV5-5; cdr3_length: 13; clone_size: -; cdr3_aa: CASSLRGGYGYTF; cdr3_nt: TGTGCCAGCAGCCTCAGGGGTGGCTATGGCTACACCTTC
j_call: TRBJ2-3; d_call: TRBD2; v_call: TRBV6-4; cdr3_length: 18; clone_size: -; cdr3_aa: CASSAHRTSGASTDTQYF; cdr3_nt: TGTGCCAGCAGTGCCCATCGGACTAGCGGGGCTAGCACAGATACGCAGTATTTT
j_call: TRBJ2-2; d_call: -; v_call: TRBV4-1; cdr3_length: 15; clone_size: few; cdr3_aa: CASSFGQLNTGELFF; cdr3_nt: TGCGCCAGCAGCTTCGGACAGTTGAACACCGGGGAGCTGTTTTTT
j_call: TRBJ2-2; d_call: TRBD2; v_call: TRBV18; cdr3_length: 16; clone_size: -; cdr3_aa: CASSPSGSGDTGELFF; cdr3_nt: TGTGCCAGCTCACCATCGGGGAGCGGGGACACCGGGGAGCTGTTTTTT
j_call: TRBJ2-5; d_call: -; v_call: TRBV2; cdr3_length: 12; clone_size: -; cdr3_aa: CASRGVEETQYF; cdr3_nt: TGTGCCAGCAGAGGGGTCGAGGAGACCCAGTACTTC
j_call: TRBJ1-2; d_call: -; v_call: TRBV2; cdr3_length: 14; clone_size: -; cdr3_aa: CASSEYSTNYGYTF; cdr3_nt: TGTGCCAGCAGTGAGTACAGCACTAACTATGGCTACACCTTC
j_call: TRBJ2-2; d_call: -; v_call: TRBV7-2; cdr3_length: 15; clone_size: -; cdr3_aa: CASSLGRQNTGELFF; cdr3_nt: TGTGCCAGCAGCTTGGGCAGGCAAAACACCGGGGAGCTGTTTTTT
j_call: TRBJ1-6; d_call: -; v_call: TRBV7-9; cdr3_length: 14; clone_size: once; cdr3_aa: CASSLAVRGSPLHF; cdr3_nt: TGTGCCAGCAGCTTAGCCGTCAGGGGCTCACCCCTCCACTTT
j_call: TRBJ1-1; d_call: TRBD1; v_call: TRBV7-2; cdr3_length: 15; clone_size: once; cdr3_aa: CASSPRQGMGTEAFF; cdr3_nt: TGTGCCAGCAGCCCCCGACAGGGAATGGGCACTGAAGCTTTCTTT
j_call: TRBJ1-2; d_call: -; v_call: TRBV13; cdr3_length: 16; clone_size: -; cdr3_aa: CASSLLWASVFSSYTF; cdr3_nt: TGTGCCAGCAGCTTACTCTGGGCCTCTGTTTTCTCTAGCTACACCTTC
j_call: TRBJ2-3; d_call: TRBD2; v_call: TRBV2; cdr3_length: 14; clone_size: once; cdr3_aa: CASDVSGATDTQYF; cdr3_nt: TGTGCCAGCGACGTTAGCGGGGCCACAGATACGCAGTATTTT
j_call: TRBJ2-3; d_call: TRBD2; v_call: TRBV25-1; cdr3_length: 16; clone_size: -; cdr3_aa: CASSGGLAGLTGTQYF; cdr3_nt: TGTGCCAGCAGTGGGGGACTAGCGGGGCTGACTGGTACGCAGTATTTT
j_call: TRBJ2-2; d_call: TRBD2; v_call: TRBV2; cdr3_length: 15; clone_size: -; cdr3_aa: CASSESRGGAGELFF; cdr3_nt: TGTGCCAGCAGTGAGAGTCGCGGGGGTGCCGGGGAGCTGTTTTTT
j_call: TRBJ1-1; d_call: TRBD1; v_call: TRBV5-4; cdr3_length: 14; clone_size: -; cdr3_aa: CASSRQGIGTEAFF; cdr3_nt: TGTGCCAGCAGCAGACAGGGGATCGGCACTGAAGCTTTCTTT
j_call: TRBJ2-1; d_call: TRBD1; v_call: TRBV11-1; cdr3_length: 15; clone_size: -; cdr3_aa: CASSSRTGLNNEQFF; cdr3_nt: TGTGCCAGCAGCTCCAGGACAGGGCTGAACAATGAGCAGTTCTTC
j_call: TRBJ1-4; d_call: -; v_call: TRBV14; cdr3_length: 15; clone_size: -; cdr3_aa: CASSQVRGTNEKLFF; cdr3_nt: TGTGCCAGCAGCCAAGTGAGGGGGACTAATGAAAAACTGTTTTTT
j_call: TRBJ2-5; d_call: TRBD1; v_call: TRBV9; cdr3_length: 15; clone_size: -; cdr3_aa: CASSVAGTEKETQYF; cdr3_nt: TGTGCCAGCAGCGTAGCTGGGACAGAAAAAGAGACCCAGTACTTC
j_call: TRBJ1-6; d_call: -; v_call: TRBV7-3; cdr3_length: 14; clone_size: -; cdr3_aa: CASSLYLTGSPLHF; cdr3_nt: TGTGCCAGCAGCTTATACCTTACGGGTTCACCCCTCCACTTT
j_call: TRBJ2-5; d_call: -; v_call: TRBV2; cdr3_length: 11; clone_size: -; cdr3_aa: CASRREETQYF; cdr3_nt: TGTGCCAGCAGAAGAGAAGAGACCCAGTACTTC
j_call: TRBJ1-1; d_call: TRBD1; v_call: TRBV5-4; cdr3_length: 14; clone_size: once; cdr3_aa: CASSRTGVNTEAFF; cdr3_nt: TGTGCCAGCAGCAGGACAGGGGTAAACACTGAAGCTTTCTTT
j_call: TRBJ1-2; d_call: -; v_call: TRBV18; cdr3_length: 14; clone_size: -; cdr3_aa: CASSPDRRNYGYTF; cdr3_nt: TGTGCCAGCTCACCCGACAGGCGTAACTATGGCTACACCTTC
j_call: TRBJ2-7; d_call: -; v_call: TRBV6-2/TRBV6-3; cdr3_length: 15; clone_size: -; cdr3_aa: CASSYSRPGVREQYF; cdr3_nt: TGTGCCAGCAGTTACTCGAGGCCAGGGGTTAGGGAGCAGTACTTC
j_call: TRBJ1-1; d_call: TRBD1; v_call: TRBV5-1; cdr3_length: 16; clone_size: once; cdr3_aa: CASSLAGQVMNTEAFF; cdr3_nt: TGCGCCAGCAGCTTGGCTGGACAGGTCATGAACACTGAAGCTTTCTTT
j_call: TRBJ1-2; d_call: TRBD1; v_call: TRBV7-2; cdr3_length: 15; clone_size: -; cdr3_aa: CASSLGQGLNYGYTF; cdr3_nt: TGTGCCAGCAGCTTAGGACAGGGCCTTAACTATGGCTACACCTTC
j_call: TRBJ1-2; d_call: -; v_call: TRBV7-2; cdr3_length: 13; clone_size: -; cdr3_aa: CASSFSSSYGYTF; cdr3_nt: TGTGCCAGCAGCTTCTCGTCGAGCTATGGCTACACCTTC
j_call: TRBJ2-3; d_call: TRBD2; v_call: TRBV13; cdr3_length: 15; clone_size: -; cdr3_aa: CASSLQAGPPDTQYF; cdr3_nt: TGTGCCAGCAGCCTTCAAGCGGGACCACCGGATACGCAGTATTTT
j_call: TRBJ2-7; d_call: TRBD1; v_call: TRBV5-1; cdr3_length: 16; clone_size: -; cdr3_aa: CASSLPAGTGADEQYF; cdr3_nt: TGCGCCAGCAGCTTACCCGCCGGGACAGGGGCGGACGAGCAGTACTTC
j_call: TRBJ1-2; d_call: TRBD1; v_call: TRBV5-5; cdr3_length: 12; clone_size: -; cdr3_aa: CASSLTGGGYTF; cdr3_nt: TGTGCCAGCAGCCTTACAGGGGGCGGTTACACCTTC
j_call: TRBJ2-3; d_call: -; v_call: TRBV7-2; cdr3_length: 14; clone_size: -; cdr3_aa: CASSSDSGADTQYF; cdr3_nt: TGTGCCAGCAGCTCGGACAGTGGTGCAGATACGCAGTATTTT
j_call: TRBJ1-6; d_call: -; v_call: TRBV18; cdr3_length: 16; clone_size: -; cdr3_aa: CASSPESFSYNSPLHF; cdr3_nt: TGTGCCAGCTCACCTGAGTCGTTCTCCTATAATTCACCCCTCCACTTT
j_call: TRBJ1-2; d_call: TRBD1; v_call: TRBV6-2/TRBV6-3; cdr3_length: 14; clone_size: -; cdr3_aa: CASSYSMAQGDYTF; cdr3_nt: TGTGCCAGCAGTTACTCTATGGCTCAGGGGGACTACACCTTC
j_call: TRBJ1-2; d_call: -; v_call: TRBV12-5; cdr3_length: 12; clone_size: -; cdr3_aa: CASGFSTYGYTF; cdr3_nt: TGTGCTAGTGGTTTTAGTACCTATGGCTACACCTTC
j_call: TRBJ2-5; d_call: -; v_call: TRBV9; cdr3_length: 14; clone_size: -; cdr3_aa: CASSVEAVRETQYF; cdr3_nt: TGTGCCAGCAGCGTAGAGGCCGTCAGGGAGACCCAGTACTTC
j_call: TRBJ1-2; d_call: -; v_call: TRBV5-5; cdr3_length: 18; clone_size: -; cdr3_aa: CASSLGGLRQGKFYGYTF; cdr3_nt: TGTGCCAGCAGCTTGGGGGGGTTGCGGCAGGGGAAGTTCTATGGCTACACCTTC
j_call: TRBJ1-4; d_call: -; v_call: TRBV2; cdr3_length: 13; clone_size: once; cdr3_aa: CASSDSANEKLFF; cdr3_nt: TGTGCCAGCAGTGATTCGGCTAATGAAAAACTGTTTTTT
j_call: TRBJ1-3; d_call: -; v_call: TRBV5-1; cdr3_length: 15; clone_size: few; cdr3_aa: CASSMTAASGNTIYF; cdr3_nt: TGCGCCAGCAGCATGACAGCTGCCTCTGGAAACACCATATATTTT
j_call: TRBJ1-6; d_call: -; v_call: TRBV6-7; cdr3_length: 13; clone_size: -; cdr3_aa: CASRRGSASPLHF; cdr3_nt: TGTGCCAGCAGACGGGGTTCCGCCTCACCCCTCCACTTT
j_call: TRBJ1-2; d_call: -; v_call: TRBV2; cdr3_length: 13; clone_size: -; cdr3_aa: CASGSATNYGYTF; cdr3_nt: TGTGCCAGCGGCAGCGCAACTAACTATGGCTACACCTTC
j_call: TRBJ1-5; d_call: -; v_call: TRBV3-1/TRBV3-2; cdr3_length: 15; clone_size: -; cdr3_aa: CASSQDPRSNQPQHF; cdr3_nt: TGTGCCAGCAGCCAAGATCCCAGGTCCAATCAGCCCCAGCATTTT
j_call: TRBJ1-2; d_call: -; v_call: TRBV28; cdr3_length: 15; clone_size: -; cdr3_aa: CASSPAVGGLYGYTF; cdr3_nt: TGTGCCAGCAGTCCTGCCGTTGGGGGCCTCTATGGCTACACCTTC
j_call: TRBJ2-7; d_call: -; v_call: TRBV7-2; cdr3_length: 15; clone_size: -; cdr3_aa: CASSSGPTRANEQYF; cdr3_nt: TGTGCCAGCAGCTCGGGTCCCACACGCGCCAACGAGCAGTACTTC
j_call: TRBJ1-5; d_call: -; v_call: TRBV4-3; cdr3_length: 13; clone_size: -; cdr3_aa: CASSPGVQQPQHF; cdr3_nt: TGCGCCAGCAGCCCAGGGGTACAACAGCCCCAGCATTTT
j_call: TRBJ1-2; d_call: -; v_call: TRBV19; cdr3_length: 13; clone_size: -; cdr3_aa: CASSKPGLYGYTF; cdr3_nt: TGTGCCAGTAGTAAGCCAGGGCTGTATGGCTACACCTTC
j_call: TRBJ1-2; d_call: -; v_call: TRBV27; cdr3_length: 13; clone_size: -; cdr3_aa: CASSLGAGNGYTF; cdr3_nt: TGTGCCAGCAGTTTAGGGGCAGGCAATGGCTACACCTTC
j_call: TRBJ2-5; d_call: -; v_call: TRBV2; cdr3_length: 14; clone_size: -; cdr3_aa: CASSEGGAPETQYF; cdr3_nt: TGTGCCAGCAGCGAGGGGGGGGCCCCAGAGACCCAGTACTTC
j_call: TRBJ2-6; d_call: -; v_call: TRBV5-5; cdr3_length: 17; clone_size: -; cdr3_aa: CASSLVQGRSGANVLTF; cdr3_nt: TGTGCCAGCAGCTTGGTTCAGGGGAGATCTGGGGCCAACGTCCTGACTTTC
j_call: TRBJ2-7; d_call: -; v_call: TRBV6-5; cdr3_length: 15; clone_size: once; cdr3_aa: CASSYSTGSSYEQYF; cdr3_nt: TGTGCCAGCAGTTACTCAACAGGAAGCTCCTACGAGCAGTACTTC
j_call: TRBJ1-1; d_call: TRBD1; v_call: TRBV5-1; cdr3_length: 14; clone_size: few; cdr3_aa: CASTRQGRNTEAFF; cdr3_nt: TGCGCCAGCACCCGACAGGGAAGGAACACTGAAGCTTTCTTT
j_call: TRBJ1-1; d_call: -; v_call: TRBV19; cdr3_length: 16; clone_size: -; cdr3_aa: CASSIGSRGRYTEAFF; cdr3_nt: TGTGCCAGTAGTATAGGATCACGGGGGAGGTATACTGAAGCTTTCTTT
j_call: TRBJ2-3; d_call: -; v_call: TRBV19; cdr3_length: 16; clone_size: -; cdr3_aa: CASSMYLGREEGTQYF; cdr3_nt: TGTGCCAGTAGTATGTATCTCGGCCGCGAGGAAGGTACGCAGTATTTT
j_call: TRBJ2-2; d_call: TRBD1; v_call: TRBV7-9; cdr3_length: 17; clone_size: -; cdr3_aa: CASSFPADRANTGELFF; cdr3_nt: TGTGCCAGCAGCTTCCCAGCGGACAGGGCTAACACCGGGGAGCTGTTTTTT
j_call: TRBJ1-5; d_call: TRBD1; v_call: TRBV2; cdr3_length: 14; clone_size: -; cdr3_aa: CASRMDRSNQPQHF; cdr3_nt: TGTGCCAGCAGAATGGACAGGAGCAATCAGCCCCAGCATTTT